This T cell receptor (beta chain) was retrieved from a study of monozygotic twins with inflammatory bowel disease. Study results and caveats: Similarity of repertoires did not differ between concordant and discordant twins, possibly from limited power. Healthy co-twins, by inverse Simpson, had higher TCRbeta diversity than their siblings with IBD. The authors could not tell different T cell subtypes apart.

TCRdb derives one entry per CDR3 protein from the 5' RACE reads, leaving out DNA. The clone table shows approximately 200,000 distinct CDR3 sequences, with the ten largest holding approximately 1.6%. About this clonotype itself: The antigen is undetermined.

The CDR3 extends over 11 amino acids. CDR1 is SQVTM, CDR2 ANQGSEA, per germline. The sequenced sample consisted of blood. The chain uses TRBV29-1 and TRBJ2-7; the D gene TCRdb calls, TRBD2, cannot be checked with no DNA. The sequence was obtained from a human donor with ulcerative colitis or Crohn's disease, or a healthy co-twin of an affected twin (not recorded which). CDR3 sequence: CSVGSAREQYF.